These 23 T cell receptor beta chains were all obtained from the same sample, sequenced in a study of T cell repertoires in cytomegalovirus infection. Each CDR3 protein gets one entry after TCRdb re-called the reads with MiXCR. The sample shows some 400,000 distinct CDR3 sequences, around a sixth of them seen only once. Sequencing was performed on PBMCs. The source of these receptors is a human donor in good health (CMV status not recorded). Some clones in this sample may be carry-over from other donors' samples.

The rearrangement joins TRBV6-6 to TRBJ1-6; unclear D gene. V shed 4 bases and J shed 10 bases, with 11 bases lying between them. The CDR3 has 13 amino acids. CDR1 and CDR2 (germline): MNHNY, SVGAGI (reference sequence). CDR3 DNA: TGTGCCAGCAGTTCACCAGAAGAATCACCCCTCCACTTT. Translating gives CASSSPEESPLHF.

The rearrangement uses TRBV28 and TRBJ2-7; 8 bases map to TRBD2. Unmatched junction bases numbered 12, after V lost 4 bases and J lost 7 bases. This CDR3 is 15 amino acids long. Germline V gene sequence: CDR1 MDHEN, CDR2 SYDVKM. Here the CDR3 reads CASSSASGGLGEQYF. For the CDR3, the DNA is TGTGCCAGCAGTTCAGCCAGCGGGGGCCTGGGGGAGCAGTACTTC.

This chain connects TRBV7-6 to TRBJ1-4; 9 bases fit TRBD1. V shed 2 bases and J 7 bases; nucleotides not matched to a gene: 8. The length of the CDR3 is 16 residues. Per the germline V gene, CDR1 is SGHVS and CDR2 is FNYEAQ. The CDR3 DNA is TGTGCCAGCAGCTTAAGGGGGACAGGGAGAGGTGAAAAACTGTTTTTT. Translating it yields CASSLRGTGRGEKLFF.

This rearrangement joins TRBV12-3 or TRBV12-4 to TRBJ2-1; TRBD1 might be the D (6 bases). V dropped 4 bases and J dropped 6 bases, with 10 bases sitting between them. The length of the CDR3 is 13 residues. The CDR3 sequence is CASSSGQLNEQFF. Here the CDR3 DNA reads TGTGCCAGCAGTTCAGGACAGCTCAATGAGCAGTTCTTC.

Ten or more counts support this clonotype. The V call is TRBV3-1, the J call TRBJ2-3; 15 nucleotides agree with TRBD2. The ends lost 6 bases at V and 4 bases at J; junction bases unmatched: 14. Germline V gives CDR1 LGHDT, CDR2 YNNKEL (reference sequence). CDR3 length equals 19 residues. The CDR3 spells CASRGRTSGRAGRPDTQYF. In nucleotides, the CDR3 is TGTGCCAGCAGAGGTCGGACTAGCGGGAGGGCCGGTAGACCAGATACGCAGTATTTT.

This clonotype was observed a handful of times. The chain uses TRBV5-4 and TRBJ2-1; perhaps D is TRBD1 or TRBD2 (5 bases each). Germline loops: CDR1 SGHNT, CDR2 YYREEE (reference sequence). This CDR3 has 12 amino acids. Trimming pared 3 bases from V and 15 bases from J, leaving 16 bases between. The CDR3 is CASSSPGRKPFF. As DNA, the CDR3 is TGTGCCAGCAGCTCCCCGGGACGGAAGCCGTTCTTC.

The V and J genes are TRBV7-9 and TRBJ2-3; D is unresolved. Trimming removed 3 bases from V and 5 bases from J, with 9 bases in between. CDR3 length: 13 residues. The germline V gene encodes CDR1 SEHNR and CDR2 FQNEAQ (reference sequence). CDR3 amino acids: CASSFRGLDTQYF. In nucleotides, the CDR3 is TGTGCCAGCAGCTTCCGCGGATTAGATACGCAGTATTTT.

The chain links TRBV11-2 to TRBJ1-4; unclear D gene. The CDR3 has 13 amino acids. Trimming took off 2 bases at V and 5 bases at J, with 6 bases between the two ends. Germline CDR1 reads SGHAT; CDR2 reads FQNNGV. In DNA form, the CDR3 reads TGTGCCAGCAGCTTAACGTTGAATGAAAAACTGTTTTTT. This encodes CASSLTLNEKLFF. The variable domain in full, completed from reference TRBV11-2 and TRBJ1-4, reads EAGVAQSPRYKIIEKRQSVAFWCNPISGHATLYWYQQILGQGPKLLIQFQNNGVVDDSQLPKDRFSAERLKGVDSTLKIQPAKLEDSAVYLCASSLTLNEKLFFGSGTQLSVL.

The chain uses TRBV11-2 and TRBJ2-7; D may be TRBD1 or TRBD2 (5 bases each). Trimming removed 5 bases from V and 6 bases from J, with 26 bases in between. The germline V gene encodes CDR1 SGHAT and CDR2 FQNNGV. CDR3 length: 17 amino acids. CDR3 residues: CASSAGRGRVIAGEQYF. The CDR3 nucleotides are TGTGCCAGCAGCGCGGGCCGGGGCAGGGTTATTGCGGGCGAGCAGTACTTC.

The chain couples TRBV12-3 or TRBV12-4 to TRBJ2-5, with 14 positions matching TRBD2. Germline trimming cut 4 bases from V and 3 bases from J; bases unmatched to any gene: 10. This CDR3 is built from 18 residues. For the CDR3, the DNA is TGTGCCAGCAGTTCGACTAGCGGGGGGGTATCCGCAAAAGAGACCCAGTACTTC. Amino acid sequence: CASSSTSGGVSAKETQYF.

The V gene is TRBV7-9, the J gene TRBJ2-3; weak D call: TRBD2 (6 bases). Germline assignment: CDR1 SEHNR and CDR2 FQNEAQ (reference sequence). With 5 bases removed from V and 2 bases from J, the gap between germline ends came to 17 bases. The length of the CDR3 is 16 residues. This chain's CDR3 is CASSTSPAGVTDTQYF. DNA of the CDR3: TGTGCCAGCAGCACTAGCCCCGCCGGGGTCACAGATACGCAGTATTTT.

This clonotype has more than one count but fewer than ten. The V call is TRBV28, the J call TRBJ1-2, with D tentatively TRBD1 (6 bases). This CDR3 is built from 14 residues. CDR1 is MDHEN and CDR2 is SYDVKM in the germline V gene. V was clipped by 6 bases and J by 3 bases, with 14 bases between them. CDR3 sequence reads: CASSRDGGDYGYTF. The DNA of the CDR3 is TGTGCCAGCAGCCGGGATGGGGGCGACTATGGCTACACCTTC.

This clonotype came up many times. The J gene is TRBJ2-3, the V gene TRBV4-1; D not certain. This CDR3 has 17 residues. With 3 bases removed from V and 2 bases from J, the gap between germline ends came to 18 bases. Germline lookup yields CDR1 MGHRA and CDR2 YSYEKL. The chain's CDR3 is CASSQTRVPRNTDTQYF. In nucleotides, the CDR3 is TGCGCCAGCAGCCAGACCCGGGTCCCAAGGAACACAGATACGCAGTATTTT.

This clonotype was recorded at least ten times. The CDR3 is CASSLATSNQPQHF. Here the CDR3 DNA reads TGTGCCAGCAGCTTAGCGACATCCAATCAGCCCCAGCATTTT. The rearrangement uses TRBV7-9 and TRBJ1-5; D remains ambiguous. Trimming removed 0 bases at V and 3 bases at J, with 6 bases between. The V gene's germline CDR1 is SEHNR and CDR2 FQNEAQ (reference sequence). The CDR3 sequence is 14 residues long.

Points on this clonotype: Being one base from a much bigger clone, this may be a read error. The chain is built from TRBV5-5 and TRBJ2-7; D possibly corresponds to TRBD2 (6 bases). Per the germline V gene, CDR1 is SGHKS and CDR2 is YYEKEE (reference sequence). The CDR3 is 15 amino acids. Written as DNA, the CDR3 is TGTGCCAACAGCTTGTCGGGGGTTAGCTCCTACGAGCAGTACTTC. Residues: CANSLSGVSSYEQYF.

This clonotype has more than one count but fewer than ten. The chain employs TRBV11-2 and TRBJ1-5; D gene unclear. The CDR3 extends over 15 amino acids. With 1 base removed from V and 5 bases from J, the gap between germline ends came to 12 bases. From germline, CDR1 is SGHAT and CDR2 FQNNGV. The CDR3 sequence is CASSLGLPGDQPQHF. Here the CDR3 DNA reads TGTGCCAGCAGCTTAGGTTTACCAGGTGATCAGCCCCAGCATTTT. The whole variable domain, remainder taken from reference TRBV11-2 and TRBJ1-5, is EAGVAQSPRYKIIEKRQSVAFWCNPISGHATLYWYQQILGQGPKLLIQFQNNGVVDDSQLPKDRFSAERLKGVDSTLKIQPAKLEDSAVYLCASSLGLPGDQPQHFGDGTRLSIL.

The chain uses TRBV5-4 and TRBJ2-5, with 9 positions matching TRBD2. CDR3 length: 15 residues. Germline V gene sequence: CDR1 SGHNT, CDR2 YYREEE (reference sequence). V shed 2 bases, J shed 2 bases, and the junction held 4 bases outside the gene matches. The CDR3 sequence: CASSFSSGAQETQYF. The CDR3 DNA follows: TGTGCCAGCAGCTTTTCTAGCGGGGCACAAGAGACCCAGTACTTC.

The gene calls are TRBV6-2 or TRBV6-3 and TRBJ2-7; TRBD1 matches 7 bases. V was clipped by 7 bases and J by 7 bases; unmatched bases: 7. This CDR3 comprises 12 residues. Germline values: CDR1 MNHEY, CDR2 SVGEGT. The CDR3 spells CASKGTAREQYF. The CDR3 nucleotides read TGTGCCAGCAAAGGGACAGCTAGAGAGCAGTACTTC.

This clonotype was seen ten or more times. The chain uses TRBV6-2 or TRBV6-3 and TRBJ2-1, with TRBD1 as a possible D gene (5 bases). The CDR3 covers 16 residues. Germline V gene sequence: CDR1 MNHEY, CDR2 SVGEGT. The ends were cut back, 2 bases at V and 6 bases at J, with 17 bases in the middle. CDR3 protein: CASSYRKLQGSNEQFF. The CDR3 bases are TGTGCCAGCAGTTACCGCAAATTGCAGGGATCCAATGAGCAGTTCTTC.

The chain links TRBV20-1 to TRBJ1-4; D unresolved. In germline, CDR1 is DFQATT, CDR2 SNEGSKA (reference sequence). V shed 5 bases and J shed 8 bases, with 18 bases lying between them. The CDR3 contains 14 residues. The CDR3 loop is CSAPQTGISEKLFF. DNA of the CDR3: TGCAGTGCTCCCCAAACCGGAATTTCGGAAAAACTGTTTTTT.

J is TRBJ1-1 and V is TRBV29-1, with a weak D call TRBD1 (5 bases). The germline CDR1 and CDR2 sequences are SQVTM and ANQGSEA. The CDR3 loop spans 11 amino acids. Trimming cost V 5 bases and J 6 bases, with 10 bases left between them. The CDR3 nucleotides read TGCAGCGTTCGACAGTCCGCTGAAGCTTTCTTT. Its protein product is CSVRQSAEAFF.

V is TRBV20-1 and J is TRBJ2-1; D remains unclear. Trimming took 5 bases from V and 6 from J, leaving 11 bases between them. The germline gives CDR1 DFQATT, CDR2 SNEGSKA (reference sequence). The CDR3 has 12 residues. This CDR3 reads CSAARNSNEQFF. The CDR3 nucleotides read TGCAGTGCTGCCAGGAATTCCAATGAGCAGTTCTTC.

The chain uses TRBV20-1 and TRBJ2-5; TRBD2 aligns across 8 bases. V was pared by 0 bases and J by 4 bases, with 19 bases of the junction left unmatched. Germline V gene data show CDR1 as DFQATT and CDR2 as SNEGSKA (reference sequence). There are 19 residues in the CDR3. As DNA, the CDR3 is TGCAGTGCTAGAGATGGGGGAGGGCGGGGGGCCGGATTGTTAGAGACCCAGTACTTC. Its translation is CSARDGGGRGAGLLETQYF.